This entry features one TCR beta chain sequence. Its specificity is not known. Unique molecular identifiers were built into the TCRbeta library. TCRdb passed the PCR reads through MiXCR, listing each CDR3 protein once. The sample holds some 290,000 distinct CDR3 sequences, about a quarter seen once. The CDR3 contains 15 residues. Trimming took off 6 bases at V and 2 bases at J, with 17 bases between the two ends. The record originates from a study of T-cell reconstitution after alpha-beta-depleted transplantation in children. Findings of the study overall: In some patients, recipient T cells and intrathymic progenitors surviving conditioning explained high day-60 diversity. Most T-cell counts and diversity one year after the transplant came from T cells that were newly produced.

The sequencing used PBMCs, mostly from graft donor cells, collected 180 days after TCRalphabeta/CD19-depleted stem cell transplant. This TCR was sampled from a male patient between 10 and 17 years old who had a stem cell transplant for acute lymphoblastic leukemia, so the T cells may come from the graft donor. V and J are TRBV12-3 or TRBV12-4 and TRBJ2-7, with D perhaps being TRBD1 or TRBD2 (5 bases each). The CDR3 loop reads CASSNGLRGAYEQYF. CDR3 DNA sequence: TGTGCCAGCAGCAACGGACTTAGAGGGGCCTACGAGCAGTACTTC.